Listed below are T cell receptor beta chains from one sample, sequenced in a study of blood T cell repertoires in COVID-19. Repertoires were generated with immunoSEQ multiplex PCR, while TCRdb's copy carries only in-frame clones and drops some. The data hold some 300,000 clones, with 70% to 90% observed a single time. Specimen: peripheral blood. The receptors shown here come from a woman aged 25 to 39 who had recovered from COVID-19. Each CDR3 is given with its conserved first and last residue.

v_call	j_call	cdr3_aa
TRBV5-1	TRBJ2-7	CASSSGTSSYEQYF
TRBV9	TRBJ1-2	CASSASRDRGWDYGYTF
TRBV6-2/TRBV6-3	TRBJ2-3	CASSLRQPAGNTQYF
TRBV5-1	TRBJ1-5	CASTPGGVGTYSNQPQHF
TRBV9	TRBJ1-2	CASSAGGYGYTF
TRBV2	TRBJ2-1	CASSDLTHYNEQFF
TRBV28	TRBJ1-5	CASSYRGQPQHF
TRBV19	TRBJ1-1	CASTYGDRLMNTEAFF
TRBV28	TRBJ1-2	CASSVGTGSYGYTF
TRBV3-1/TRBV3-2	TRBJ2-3	CASSQESGGAGTDTQYF
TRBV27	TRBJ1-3	CASKRAAGNTIYF
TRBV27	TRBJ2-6	CASSVDRGSAGANVLTF
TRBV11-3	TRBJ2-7	CASSQEYSYEQYF
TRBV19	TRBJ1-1	CASSFKATGTNTEAFF
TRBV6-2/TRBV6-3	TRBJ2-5	CASSYLGLAGRESEQTQYF
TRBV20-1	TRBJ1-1	CSPSREAFF
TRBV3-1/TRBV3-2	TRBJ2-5	CASSQVLAEETQYF
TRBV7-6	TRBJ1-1	CASSYSAQGGTEAFF
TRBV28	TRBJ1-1	CATVLPYTEAFF
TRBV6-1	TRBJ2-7	CASSDLGTGGPNPYEQYF
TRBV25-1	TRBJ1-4	CASSGRDRVNEKLFF
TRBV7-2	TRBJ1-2	CASSLWGNRDGYTF
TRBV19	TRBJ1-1	CASKIGRERNTEAFF
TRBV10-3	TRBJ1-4	CAISESPGEKLFF
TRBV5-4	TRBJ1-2	CASTPRGGIYGYTF
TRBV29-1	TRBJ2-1	CATRGNEQFF
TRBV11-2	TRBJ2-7	CASSIQTAYEQYF
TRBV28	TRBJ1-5	CASSLWTGAQQPQHF
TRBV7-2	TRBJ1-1	CASSFGSNTEAFF
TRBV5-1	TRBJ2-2	CASSLALAGSGELFF
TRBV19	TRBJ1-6	CASKGDRVDSPLHF
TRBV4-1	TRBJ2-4	CASSPSGTTLAKNIQYF